Listed below are T cell receptor beta chains from one sample, sequenced in a study of blood T cell repertoires in COVID-19. The data were produced by immunoSEQ multiplex PCR, yet TCRdb's version contains in-frame clones alone and is incomplete. The sample has some 220,000 clones; about 78% are singletons. The sample consisted of peripheral blood. These receptor sequences come from a woman between 65 and 79 years old with acute or convalescent COVID-19. Each CDR3 is given with its conserved first and last residue. Fields, in order: clone size, V gene, D gene, J gene, CDR3 protein, CDR3 DNA. D genes are given only for firm matches. Clone size is given for some rows only: seen once, a few or many times, or a class if the clone is expanded.

>NA|TRBV7-2|NA|TRBJ2-3
CASSLAGGYSTDTQYF
TGTGCCAGCAGCTTAGCCGGCGGTTATAGCACAGATACGCAGTATTTT
>NA|TRBV7-2|NA|TRBJ2-1
CASTRDFNNEQFF
TGTGCCAGCACCCGGGACTTCAACAATGAGCAGTTCTTC
>NA|TRBV24-1|NA|TRBJ2-5
CATSDSQRTQETQYF
TGTGCCACCAGTGATTCTCAGCGGACCCAAGAGACCCAGTACTTC
>few|TRBV2|TRBD1|TRBJ2-3
CASSVNRGSTDTQYF
TGTGCCAGCAGTGTAAACAGGGGGAGCACAGATACGCAGTATTTT
>NA|TRBV6-5|NA|TRBJ1-4
CASSYSGGYNEKLFF
TGTGCCAGCAGTTACAGTGGAGGTTATAATGAAAAACTGTTTTTT
>NA|TRBV12-3/TRBV12-4|NA|TRBJ1-2
CASSYTGYSGYTF
TGTGCCAGCAGCTATACAGGGTATAGCGGCTACACCTTC
>NA|TRBV27|NA|TRBJ1-2
CASSLRGGGYGYTF
TGTGCCAGCAGTTTACGGGGTGGAGGCTATGGCTACACCTTC
>NA|TRBV12-5|NA|TRBJ1-1
CASGLNTEAFF
TGTGCTAGTGGCTTGAACACTGAAGCTTTCTTT
>NA|TRBV5-1|TRBD1|TRBJ2-3
CASSLEGQGSATQYF
TGCGCCAGCAGCTTGGAGGGACAGGGTTCCGCTACGCAGTATTTT
>NA|TRBV19|NA|TRBJ2-5
CASSTKTGRRETQYF
TGTGCCAGTAGTACAAAGACGGGAAGGAGAGAGACCCAGTACTTC
>NA|TRBV11-3|TRBD2|TRBJ2-1
CASSLGDGGASYNEQFF
TGTGCCAGCAGCTTAGGTGACGGGGGGGCCTCCTACAATGAGCAGTTCTTC
>NA|TRBV24-1|NA|TRBJ2-3
CATSDRTGQAQYF
TGTGCCACCAGTGATCGCACAGGGCAGGCGCAGTATTTT
>NA|TRBV7-8|TRBD1|TRBJ2-2
CASSVTGGRTGELFF
TGTGCCAGCAGCGTGACAGGGGGAAGGACCGGGGAGCTGTTTTTT
>NA|TRBV7-2|NA|TRBJ2-2
CASSLVGSLSNTGELFF
TGTGCCAGCAGCTTAGTCGGGTCATTATCGAACACCGGGGAGCTGTTTTTT
>NA|TRBV3-1/TRBV3-2|TRBD2|TRBJ2-3
CASSQDRQAGTLGTQYF
TGTGCCAGCAGCCAAGATCGGCAAGCGGGGACCCTCGGGACGCAGTATTTT
>NA|TRBV9|NA|TRBJ1-3
CASSSQGPSGNTIYF
TGTGCCAGCAGCTCCCAGGGGCCATCTGGAAACACCATATATTTT
>NA|TRBV3-1/TRBV3-2|TRBD2|TRBJ2-1
CASSPQTSGGGEQFF
TGTGCCAGCAGCCCCCAGACTAGCGGGGGCGGTGAGCAGTTCTTC
>NA|TRBV6-2/TRBV6-3|NA|TRBJ2-2
CASSSRALTGELFF
TGTGCCAGCAGTAGCAGGGCATTGACCGGGGAGCTGTTTTTT
>NA|TRBV6-5|NA|TRBJ2-5
CASSRLTVQETQYF
TGTGCCAGCAGTCGCCTGACAGTCCAAGAGACCCAGTACTTC
>once|TRBV5-8|TRBD1|TRBJ2-3
CASSWVQGTDTQYF
TGTGCCAGCAGCTGGGTACAGGGGACAGATACGCAGTATTTT
>few|TRBV11-2|NA|TRBJ1-2
CASSLTDGTNYGYTF
TGTGCCAGCAGCTTAACGGACGGGACTAACTATGGCTACACCTTC
>NA|TRBV5-1|NA|TRBJ1-1
CASSLELGAGTEAFF
TGCGCCAGCAGCTTGGAGCTGGGGGCAGGCACTGAAGCTTTCTTT
>NA|TRBV6-5|NA|TRBJ2-2
CASSSDYSLGTGELFF
TGTGCCAGCAGTTCGGACTACTCGCTGGGCACCGGGGAGCTGTTTTTT
>NA|TRBV20-1|TRBD1|TRBJ2-5
CSASQQGGRETQYF
TGCAGTGCTAGTCAGCAAGGGGGCCGGGAGACCCAGTACTTC
>NA|TRBV6-2/TRBV6-3|TRBD1|TRBJ2-2
CASSRGSLRTGGTGELFF
TGTGCCAGCAGCCGAGGGAGCCTAAGGACAGGGGGCACCGGGGAGCTGTTTTTT
>NA|TRBV7-2|TRBD1|TRBJ1-6
CASSRRGQGISGYNSPLHF
TGTGCCAGCAGCCGCCGGGGACAGGGGATTTCAGGCTATAATTCACCCCTCCACTTT
>NA|TRBV2|NA|TRBJ2-1
CASSPERSSYNEQFF
TGTGCCAGCAGTCCGGAGCGGTCCTCCTACAATGAGCAGTTCTTC
>few|TRBV21-1|NA|TRBJ1-1
CARKKEIWTGGHTEAFF
TGTGCCAGGAAAAAGGAGATTTGGACAGGGGGCCACACTGAAGCTTTCTTT
>NA|TRBV4-2|NA|TRBJ1-5
CASSQVLDSNQPQHF
TGTGCCAGCAGCCAAGTCCTAGACAGTAATCAGCCCCAGCATTTT
>once|TRBV5-1|NA|TRBJ2-7
CASSLGTDSYEQYF
TGCGCCAGCAGCCTAGGAACTGATTCCTACGAGCAGTACTTC
>NA|TRBV4-1|TRBD2|TRBJ2-7
CASSKLAGAYEQYF
TGCGCCAGCAGCAAACTAGCGGGGGCCTACGAGCAGTACTTC
>NA|TRBV12-5|NA|TRBJ2-3
CASGLTQGSTDTQYF
TGTGCTAGTGGTTTAACTCAGGGAAGCACAGATACGCAGTATTTT
>NA|TRBV5-1|TRBD1|TRBJ2-5
CASSLGQGLQTQYF
TGCGCCAGCAGCTTGGGACAGGGGTTGCAGACCCAGTACTTC
>NA|TRBV10-1|NA|TRBJ2-5
CASRQGGKETQYF
TGCGCCAGCAGACAGGGAGGGAAAGAGACCCAGTACTTC
>NA|TRBV3-1/TRBV3-2|TRBD2|TRBJ2-7
CASSRGAGGSSYEQYF
TGTGCCAGCAGCCGGGGAGCGGGGGGGAGCTCCTACGAGCAGTACTTC
>NA|TRBV5-4|TRBD1|TRBJ1-2
CASSLVGTGNYGYTF
TGTGCCAGCAGCTTGGTAGGGACAGGGAACTATGGCTACACCTTC
>NA|TRBV3-1/TRBV3-2|TRBD1|TRBJ2-5
CASSHFNRGRETQYF
TGTGCCAGCAGCCACTTTAACAGGGGGAGAGAGACCCAGTACTTC
>NA|TRBV6-2/TRBV6-3|TRBD1|TRBJ1-6
CASSYGTVRGSSYNSPLHF
TGTGCCAGCAGTTACGGGACAGTCCGTGGTAGCTCCTATAATTCACCCCTCCACTTT
>NA|TRBV28|TRBD2|TRBJ2-7
CASGEGLAGGYEQYF
TGTGCCAGTGGAGAGGGACTAGCGGGGGGCTACGAGCAGTACTTC
>NA|TRBV6-5|TRBD1|TRBJ2-4
CASSKTGLGNIQYF
TGTGCCAGCAGTAAGACAGGGTTGGGGAACATTCAGTACTTC
>NA|TRBV6-5|NA|TRBJ2-7
CASSLDIRPTNVQYF
TGTGCCAGCAGCCTCGACATACGCCCTACGAATGTGCAGTACTTC
>NA|TRBV28|NA|TRBJ2-5
CASSKVRGPAAQYF
TGTGCCAGCAGTAAAGTAAGAGGTCCCGCGGCCCAGTACTTC
>few|TRBV19|TRBD2|TRBJ2-7
CASSIQSGGFYEQYF
TGTGCCAGTAGTATTCAAAGCGGGGGGTTCTACGAGCAGTACTTC
>NA|TRBV21-1|NA|TRBJ1-1
CASSPIPLMNTEAFF
TGTGCCAGCAGCCCGATACCTCTAATGAACACTGAAGCTTTCTTT
>once|TRBV10-1|NA|TRBJ2-3
CASSESAGRSDTQYF
TGCGCCAGCAGTGAGTCGGCCGGGAGATCAGATACGCAGTATTTT
>NA|TRBV19|TRBD1|TRBJ2-5
CASSMTYLGQGRETQYF
TGTGCCAGTAGTATGACCTACCTGGGACAGGGACGAGAGACCCAGTACTTC
>NA|TRBV11-3|NA|TRBJ2-5
CASSFYTGGTQYF
TGTGCCAGCAGCTTTTACACCGGCGGGACCCAGTACTTC
>NA|TRBV30|NA|TRBJ2-3
CAWSRRGDTQYF
TGTGCCTGGAGTAGGAGGGGTGATACGCAGTATTTT
>few|TRBV30|NA|TRBJ1-2
CAWSPHQYGYTF
TGTGCCTGGAGTCCTCACCAGTATGGCTACACCTTC
>NA|TRBV12-3/TRBV12-4|NA|TRBJ1-2
CASSFKGDYGYTF
TGTGCCAGCAGTTTTAAGGGGGACTATGGCTACACCTTC
>NA|TRBV6-5|NA|TRBJ1-5
CASSYSGGVGQPQHF
TGTGCCAGCAGTTACTCGGGGGGGGTCGGGCAGCCCCAGCATTTT
>NA|TRBV18|TRBD1|TRBJ2-3
CASSPVGDRGDTQYF
TGTGCCAGCTCACCCGTTGGGGACAGGGGAGATACGCAGTATTTT
>few|TRBV10-3|TRBD1|TRBJ2-7
CATSGTEVYEQYF
TGTGCCACTTCAGGGACAGAAGTCTACGAGCAGTACTTC
>few|TRBV2|TRBD2|TRBJ2-7
CASRERTSGYEQYF
TGTGCCAGCAGGGAAAGGACTAGCGGCTACGAGCAGTACTTC
>NA|TRBV4-1|TRBD1|TRBJ1-1
CASSQVGTGKNTEAFF
TGCGCCAGCAGCCAAGTCGGGACAGGTAAGAACACTGAAGCTTTCTTT